This TCR beta chain emerged from a study of OX40 agonist ivuxolimab in advanced cancers. Study overall: Anti-PD-1, anti-PD-L1 or anti-CTLA-4 therapy given earlier was allowed, and roughly 40% had some.

This clone was counted only a few times. Its antigen remains unknown. Clones were sequenced by immunoSEQ multiplex PCR, and TCRdb holds only the in-frame ones, with some missing. Here the sample spans about 55,000 clones, 60% to 80% being singletons. Notes on the study in general: Clonal expansion in partial responders at 0.1-3.0 mg/kg ranked among the lowest. Expanded clones were, on average, more numerous in CD8+ T cells than in CD4+.

V shed 5 bases and J 6 bases; nucleotides not matched to a gene: 9. Germline CDR1 SGHRS, CDR2 YFSETQ. The CDR3 extends over 15 amino acids. The sequence came from an adult with an advanced solid tumor such as melanoma, head and neck, liver or kidney cancer. The specimen was CD4+ or CD8+ T cells sorted from blood, collected in a trial of the OX40 agonist ivuxolimab. The chain carries TRBV5-1 and TRBJ2-5; 11 nucleotides agree with TRBD1. CDR3: CASSQIGTGGQTQYF. CDR3 coding DNA: TGCGCCAGCAGTCAAATCGGGACAGGGGGGCAGACCCAGTACTTC.